Each of the 21 T cell receptor beta chains below was sequenced from the same sample in a study of cytomegalovirus exposure and HLA in healthy donors. Primers: 60 Vbeta forward and 13 Jbeta reverse. Generated by immunoSEQ multiplex PCR, the TCRdb table keeps only in-frame clones and is missing some. Of around 99,000 clones detected, roughly 87% appear once; the ten largest clones hold roughly 3%. Sequences were obtained from PBMCs. The source is a man aged 25 to 40 in good health and CMV-seropositive.

This chain uses TRBV5-1 with TRBJ2-7, with 7 bases matching TRBD2. Trimming took 2 bases from V and 1 from J; bases not matched to a gene: 6. The CDR3 has 15 residues. Germline V gene lookup returns CDR1 SGHRS and CDR2 YFSETQ. The CDR3, as DNA: TGCGCCAGCAGCTTTGGGGGGGGTCAATCCTACGAGCAGTACTTC. This translates into CASSFGGGQSYEQYF.

The CDR3 is CASSERGGFLLNTGELFF. CDR3 sequence (DNA): TGTGCCAGCAGTGAGCGGGGGGGCTTTCTTTTAAACACCGGGGAGCTGTTTTTT. The V and J genes are TRBV2 and TRBJ2-2; 9 positions match TRBD2. From germline, CDR1 is SNHLY and CDR2 FYNNEI. The V segment lost 3 bases and the J segment 2 bases; nucleotides outside the gene matches: 10. The CDR3 is made up of 18 amino acids.

In its sample, this clone was seen a few times. The CDR3 reads CASSFVARPDTEAFF. Written as DNA, the CDR3 is TGCGCCAGCAGCTTCGTAGCACGCCCGGACACTGAAGCTTTCTTT. V and J are TRBV5-1 and TRBJ1-1; D is undetermined. Germline CDR1 is SGHRS and CDR2 is YFSETQ. The CDR3 length is 15 residues. V lost 2 bases, J lost 3 bases, and 14 bases lay in between. Full variable domain (missing parts from reference TRBV5-1 and TRBJ1-1): KAGVTQTPRYLIKTRGQQVTLSCSPISGHRSVSWYQQTPGQGLQFLFEYFSETQRNKGNFPGRFSGRQFSNSRSEMNVSTLELGDSALYLCASSFVARPDTEAFFGQGTRLTVV.

This clone was seen a few times. A junction end diverges from the germline sequence, so it may reflect a read error. This CDR3 is CASRSDRVKNSQYF. CDR3 DNA: TGTGCCAGTAGGTCGGACAGGGTCAAAAACAGTCAGTACTTC. The chain links TRBV19 to TRBJ2-4; the match to TRBD1 covers 8 bases. CDR1 is LNHDA and CDR2 is SQIVND in the germline V gene (reference sequence). The CDR3 consists of 14 residues.

The V gene is TRBV6-1, the J gene TRBJ2-3, with 8 bases lining up with TRBD2. Germline CDR1 is MNHNS and CDR2 is SASEGT. CDR3 length equals 14 residues. The trim removed 7 bases at V and 3 bases at J, leaving 6 bases unmatched. This CDR3 is CASTPAGATDTQYF. The CDR3 nucleotides are TGTGCCAGCACCCCAGCGGGGGCGACAGATACGCAGTATTTT.

V is TRBV9 and J is TRBJ2-1; TRBD2 aligns across 8 bases. Losses at the gene ends were 0 bases for V and 3 bases for J; bases not matched to a gene: 2. CDR3 length: 15 residues. The V gene's germline CDR1 is SGDLS and CDR2 YYNGEE. The CDR3 here is CASSVGGGNYNEQFF. CDR3 bases: TGTGCCAGCAGCGTAGGCGGGGGGAACTACAATGAGCAGTTCTTC.

This clone was seen a single time. This sequence joins TRBV6-1 and TRBJ2-5, with 11 bases lining up with TRBD1. Germline trimming cut 1 base from V and 5 bases from J; bases unmatched to any gene: 3. Germline V CDR1 and CDR2: MNHNS, SASEGT. This CDR3 has 15 amino acids. The DNA for the CDR3 is TGTGCCAGCAGTGAAGGGACAGGGGGCAGGGAGACCCAGTACTTC. Its protein is CASSEGTGGRETQYF.

The CDR3 DNA reads as TGTGCCAGCAGCCCTCGGGGGGCGATCACAGATACGCAGTATTTT. This gives the protein CASSPRGAITDTQYF. This chain uses TRBV5-4 with TRBJ2-3, with D maybe TRBD2 (7 bases). Per the germline V gene, CDR1 is SGHNT and CDR2 is YYREEE (reference sequence). Trimming stripped 4 bases from V and 2 bases from J, with 14 bases between. The CDR3 covers 15 residues.

V and J are TRBV5-1 and TRBJ2-7; 8 bases are a match to TRBD2. The length of the CDR3 is 16 residues. Germline CDR1 and CDR2: SGHRS and YFSETQ. The V and J ends lost 2 bases and 2 bases, in that order; junction bases with no gene match: 9. CDR3 DNA sequence: TGCGCCAGCAGCTTTTTTACTAGCGGACCCACCTACGAGCAGTACTTC. This encodes CASSFFTSGPTYEQYF.

This chain uses TRBV5-4 with TRBJ2-5, with D perhaps matching TRBD1 (6 bases). Trimming pared 3 bases from V and 4 bases from J, leaving 10 bases between. Germline values: CDR1 SGHNT, CDR2 YYREEE (reference sequence). CDR3 length equals 13 residues. This CDR3 is CASSYRVGETQYF. CDR3 DNA sequence: TGTGCCAGCAGCTACAGGGTAGGAGAGACCCAGTACTTC.

The chain is built from TRBV12-5 and TRBJ2-7; 7 bases line up with TRBD1. Germline trimming cut 6 bases from V and 2 bases from J; bases unmatched to any gene: 4. The V gene's germline CDR1 is LGHNT and CDR2 FRNRAP. This CDR3 contains 13 residues. This CDR3 reads CASGPQGPYEQYF. The CDR3 DNA reads TGTGCTAGTGGGCCACAGGGGCCCTACGAGCAGTACTTC.

The chain combines TRBV29-1 with TRBJ1-2; the D is unclear. The V end lost 6 bases, the J end lost 0 bases, and 11 bases lay between the germline ends. The germline V gene encodes CDR1 SQVTM and CDR2 ANQGSEA. There are 13 residues in the CDR3. CDR3 sequence reads: CSVEDGPNYGYTF. In nucleotides, the CDR3 is TGCAGCGTGGAGGACGGCCCTAACTATGGCTACACCTTC.

The chain uses TRBV6-1 and TRBJ2-1, with D perhaps TRBD2 (6 bases). V lost 4 bases and J lost 14, with 12 bases in between. CDR3 length equals 11 residues. CDR1 is MNHNS and CDR2 is SASEGT in the germline V gene. The CDR3 DNA is TGTGCCAGCAGTGTCGGGGGAAAGGAGTTCTTC. It encodes CASSVGGKEFF.

This clone was recorded only once. The genes are TRBV25-1 and TRBJ2-5; the D gene is possibly TRBD2 (7 bases). V gave up 2 bases and J gave up 1 base, with 14 bases separating them. This CDR3 contains 16 residues. Germline V gene lookup returns CDR1 MGHDK and CDR2 SYGVNS. The CDR3 bases are TGTGCCAGCAGTGAAGTAGGGGGGGTCATCCAAGAGACCCAGTACTTC. Translated, it gives CASSEVGGVIQETQYF.

The rearrangement links TRBV19 to TRBJ2-7; D perhaps matches TRBD2 (7 bases). V lost 4 bases, J lost 6 bases, and 19 bases lay in between. Germline V lookup: CDR1 LNHDA, CDR2 SQIVND (reference sequence). There are 15 residues in the CDR3. In DNA, the CDR3 is TGTGCCAGTAGTACCCGTCCGGGGGGCGTGATCGAGCAGTACTTC. Its translation: CASSTRPGGVIEQYF.

The genes are TRBV9 and TRBJ2-7; D uncertain. This CDR3 spans 13 amino acids. With 0 bases removed from V and 3 bases from J, the gap between germline ends came to 7 bases. CDR1 and CDR2 from the germline V gene are SGDLS and YYNGEE. The CDR3 nucleotides read TGTGCCAGCAGCGTAGATCCTATCTACGAGCAGTACTTC. Its protein is CASSVDPIYEQYF.

This rearrangement joins TRBV10-2 to TRBJ2-7; maybe TRBD1 (6 bases). The germline gives CDR1 WSHSY, CDR2 SAAADI. The CDR3 spans 12 residues. Between the trimmed V and J ends, which lost 7 bases and 2 bases, there was a span of 9 bases. CDR3: CASTGATYEQYF. The DNA for the CDR3 is TGCGCCAGCACAGGGGCGACCTACGAGCAGTACTTC.

The V gene is TRBV6-6, the J gene TRBJ1-6; no clear D. The V end was cut by 4 bases, the J end by 4 bases, with 11 bases between. Looked up from germline, CDR1 is MNHNY and CDR2 is SVGAGI (reference sequence). The CDR3 contains 15 residues. Here the CDR3 reads CASSFYSFYNSPLHF. The CDR3 DNA sequence: TGTGCCAGCAGTTTCTACAGCTTTTATAATTCACCCCTCCACTTT.

The chain recombines TRBV11-2 with TRBJ2-7; 10 bases fit TRBD1. With V trimmed by 5 bases and J by 6 bases, 4 bases remained unmatched. The CDR3 has 13 amino acids. The germline V gene encodes CDR1 SGHAT and CDR2 FQNNGV. The CDR3 here is CASSPDRGREQYF. The CDR3 bases are TGTGCCAGCAGCCCCGACAGGGGGCGCGAGCAGTACTTC.

The sample holds one count of this clone. The gene calls are TRBV7-3 and TRBJ2-3, with 13 bases identical to TRBD2. Germline V gene data show CDR1 as SGHTA and CDR2 as FQGTGA. V dropped 5 bases and J dropped 8; count of bases not matched to a gene: 4. The CDR3 contains 14 residues. The CDR3 nucleotides read TGTGCCAGCAGCCACGGGACTAGCGGGGCTACGCAGTATTTT. Its translation is CASSHGTSGATQYF.

The chain recombines TRBV6-4 with TRBJ2-7; 10 bases are shared with TRBD1. The length of the CDR3 is 17 residues. CDR1 is MRHNA and CDR2 is SNTAGT in the germline V gene. V was clipped by 4 bases and J by 0 bases; unmatched bases: 9. CDR3 residues: CASSVIRGTGDSYEQYF. For the CDR3, the DNA is TGTGCCAGCAGTGTAATAAGGGGGACAGGGGACTCCTACGAGCAGTACTTC.